This passage covers 22 T cell receptor beta chains from one sample sequenced in a study of regulatory T cells in long-lasting Graves disease. This sample's time point: persistent/refractory GD, antithyroid drugs over 5 years with positive TRAb. The TCR library was prepared using RNA isolated from PBMCs. iRepertoire HTBI primers and Arm-PCR of CDR3 regions built TCR beta libraries. TCRdb reprocessed the multiplex PCR reads via MiXCR and lists one record per CDR3 protein. The sample has around 400,000 distinct CDR3 sequences, roughly 23% seen once. Material: peripheral blood mononuclear cells (PBMCs), obtained when the disease was refractory, from a patient treated with antithyroid drugs. The receptors here all came from a female donor with Graves disease.

The table lists this clonotype with a few counts. V is TRBV5-1 and J is TRBJ2-5; D unresolved. V was cut by 7 bases and J by 5 bases, with 21 bases left in between. Germline V CDR1 and CDR2: SGHRS, YFSETQ. The CDR3 is made up of 15 amino acids. The CDR3 loop reads CASGPAESSEETQYF. In DNA, the CDR3 is TGCGCCAGCGGACCGGCGGAGAGCTCGGAGGAGACCCAGTACTTC.

This clonotype was seen more than once but under ten times. This chain uses TRBV14 with TRBJ2-2; 8 bases line up with TRBD1. V lost 0 bases and J lost 3; bases outside the gene matches: 6. CDR3 size: 17 residues. Germline V gives CDR1 SGHDN, CDR2 FVKESK. The CDR3, as DNA: TGTGCCAGCAGCCAAGATCACCGGACAGGGTACACCGGGGAGCTGTTTTTT. Protein: CASSQDHRTGYTGELFF.

The V and J genes are TRBV29-1 and TRBJ2-1, with D perhaps assigned TRBD1 or TRBD2 (5 bases each). This CDR3 has 14 residues. Looked up from germline, CDR1 is SQVTM and CDR2 is ANQGSEA. V shed 4 bases and J shed 5 bases, with 15 bases lying between them. CDR3 residues: CSVAGTKRDNEQFF. CDR3 sequence (DNA): TGCAGCGTTGCCGGGACCAAGCGCGACAATGAGCAGTTCTTC.

The table lists this clonotype with many counts. The chain uses TRBV10-2 and TRBJ2-7, with 9 bases that match TRBD2. Germline CDR1 WSHSY, CDR2 SAAADI. The CDR3 runs 16 residues. Germline trimming cut 0 bases from V and 0 bases from J; bases unmatched to any gene: 3. Here the CDR3 DNA reads TGCGCCAGCAGTGAGTCTTCTAGCGGGGCCTCCTACGAGCAGTACTTC. Its protein is CASSESSSGASYEQYF.

This clonotype was seen at least ten times. The rearrangement uses TRBV6-2 or TRBV6-3 and TRBJ2-7; no definite D call. Per the germline V gene, CDR1 is MNHEY and CDR2 is SVGEGT. The CDR3 sequence is 15 residues long. Trimming stripped 6 bases from V and 2 bases from J, with 17 bases between. In DNA, the CDR3 is TGTGCCAGCAGCGCCTCGTGGCGCCTAGCCTACGAGCAGTACTTC. As protein: CASSASWRLAYEQYF.

The genes are TRBV20-1 and TRBJ2-1, with D tentatively TRBD2 (6 bases). Deletions cut 6 bases from V and 8 bases from J, with 20 bases between. Germline V lookup: CDR1 DFQATT, CDR2 SNEGSKA (reference sequence). The CDR3 has 14 residues. CDR3 nucleotide sequence: TGCAGTGCCCGAGAGGGAGCGGGTGTGCATGAGCAGTTCTTC. This sequence encodes CSAREGAGVHEQFF.

This chain connects TRBV28 to TRBJ1-5; possibly TRBD1 for D (5 bases). This CDR3 region has 14 residues. Trimming left V 5 bases short and J 10 bases short, with 18 bases between. Per the germline V gene, CDR1 is MDHEN and CDR2 is SYDVKM. The CDR3 is CASSPGTGRDPQHF. The CDR3 DNA reads as TGTGCCAGCAGTCCCGGGACGGGACGGGATCCCCAGCATTTT.

This clonotype was counted at least ten times. The chain has TRBV6-1 and TRBJ2-2; TRBD1 might be the D (6 bases). V was clipped by 7 bases and J by 6 bases, with 15 bases between them. Germline V gene lookup returns CDR1 MNHNS and CDR2 SASEGT. The CDR3 spans 14 residues. CDR3 bases: TGTGCCAGCACCAAAATGGGGGCGGCCGGGGAGCTGTTTTTT. This translates into CASTKMGAAGELFF.

This chain joins TRBV5-1 and TRBJ2-1; D is perhaps TRBD1 or TRBD2 (6 bases each). V shed 0 bases and J shed 8 bases, with 18 bases lying between them. CDR1 is SGHRS, CDR2 YFSETQ, per germline. The CDR3 covers 16 residues. CDR3 sequence: CASSLAGGGRTDEQFF. CDR3 nucleotides: TGCGCCAGCAGCTTGGCCGGAGGGGGTCGTACCGATGAGCAGTTCTTC.

This clonotype was counted at least ten times. The V call is TRBV20-1, the J call TRBJ2-7; D ambiguous. V gave up 6 bases and J gave up 4 bases, with 10 bases separating them. The CDR3 covers 11 residues. Germline V gene lookup returns CDR1 DFQATT and CDR2 SNEGSKA (reference sequence). The CDR3 bases are TGCAGTGCCAGTAGACCGTACGAGCAGTACTTC. The encoded protein is CSASRPYEQYF.

Ten or more counts support this clonotype. The gene calls are TRBV28 and TRBJ2-5; 11 positions agree with TRBD2. The CDR3 covers 15 residues. Germline V gene lookup returns CDR1 MDHEN and CDR2 SYDVKM. V dropped 5 bases and J dropped 4; count of bases not matched to a gene: 6. The CDR3 reads CASSPLLAGGETQYF. Written as DNA, the CDR3 is TGTGCCAGCAGTCCCTTGCTAGCGGGGGGAGAGACCCAGTACTTC.

This chain connects TRBV7-9 to TRBJ2-1; D is ambiguous. The CDR3 spans 15 residues. CDR1 and CDR2 (germline): SEHNR, FQNEAQ (reference sequence). V lost 1 base to trimming and J lost 6 bases, with 13 bases between them. CDR3 sequence (DNA): TGTGCCAGCAGCTTAGTTGAGGTCCTAGGCAATGAGCAGTTCTTC. The encoded protein is CASSLVEVLGNEQFF.

This clonotype appeared a few times. The chain links TRBV6-1 to TRBJ2-5, with D uncertain. The end of the DNA aligns better with TRBJ2-1, so the J call may be wrong. The CDR3 covers 13 residues. Germline CDR1 reads MNHNS; CDR2 reads SASEGT. The CDR3 region is CASSLDTYNEQFF. The CDR3 DNA sequence: TGTGCCAGCAGTCTCGACACGTACAATGAGCAGTTCTTC.

This rearrangement joins TRBV5-4 to TRBJ2-2, with TRBD1 identical over 11 bases. This CDR3 has 16 amino acids. Losses at the gene ends were 5 bases for V and 9 bases for J; bases not matched to a gene: 12. The germline CDR1 and CDR2 sequences are SGHNT and YYREEE (reference sequence). CDR3 DNA: TGTGCCAGCAGTCAACCGGGACAGGGGGGGCCCCGGGAGCTGTTTTTT. Its protein product is CASSQPGQGGPRELFF.

This clonotype was observed at least ten times. The J gene is TRBJ2-5, the V gene TRBV29-1; TRBD1 agrees at 7 bases. Germline CDR1 SQVTM, CDR2 ANQGSEA. Trimming cost V 2 bases and J 5 bases; bases outside gene matches: 8. The CDR3 has 14 residues. CDR3: CSVESVRGSETQYF. In nucleotides, the CDR3 is TGCAGCGTTGAATCCGTCAGGGGGTCGGAGACCCAGTACTTC. Full variable domain (outside the CDR3, taken from reference TRBV29-1 and TRBJ2-5): SAVISQKPSRDICQRGTSLTIQCQVDSQVTMMFWYRQQPGQSLTLIATANQGSEATYESGFVIDKFPISRPNLTFSTLTVSNMSPEDSSIYLCSVESVRGSETQYFGPGTRLLVL.

On this clonotype: At one of its ends the junction is not consistent with the germline gene, which may arise from a read error. This chain uses TRBV5-1 with TRBJ1-1; 10 bases line up with TRBD1. Germline CDR1 and CDR2: SGHRS and YFSETQ. The CDR3 contains 15 residues. The chain's CDR3 is CASSATGGGNTEDFF. The CDR3 coding sequence is TGCGCCAGCAGCGCGACAGGGGGCGGGAACACTGAAGATTTCTTT.

This clonotype was seen ten or more times. This sequence joins TRBV28 and TRBJ1-4, with D possibly TRBD1 on 6 matching bases. Germline values: CDR1 MDHEN, CDR2 SYDVKM. The CDR3 is 14 amino acids. Trimming took off 6 bases at V and 4 bases at J, with 12 bases between the two ends. CDR3 DNA: TGTGCCAGCAGGGTGGACAGTCTTAATGAAAAACTGTTTTTT. It encodes CASRVDSLNEKLFF.

This clonotype has at least ten counts. V is TRBV20-1 and J is TRBJ2-5; D perhaps matches TRBD1 (8 bases). CDR3 length: 16 residues. CDR1 DFQATT and CDR2 SNEGSKA come from the germline V gene (reference sequence). Trimming removed 4 bases at V and 1 base at J, with 19 bases between. Here the CDR3 reads CSATDTGGDFQETQYF. CDR3 nucleotide sequence: TGCAGTGCTACTGATACAGGGGGGGACTTCCAAGAGACCCAGTACTTC.

This clonotype has a count of ten or more. V gene TRBV5-5 combines with J gene TRBJ1-4, with D unclear. CDR1 is SGHKS, CDR2 YYEKEE, per germline (reference sequence). Trimming took off 4 bases at V and 0 bases at J, with 7 bases between the two ends. The CDR3 has 14 residues. CDR3 nucleotide sequence: TGTGCCAGCAGCGTGACCTCAACTAATGAAAAACTGTTTTTT. It yields the protein CASSVTSTNEKLFF. Supplemented by reference TRBV5-5 and TRBJ1-4, the full variable domain reads DAGVTQSPTHLIKTRGQQVTLRCSPISGHKSVSWYQQVLGQGPQFIFQYYEKEERGRGNFPDRFSARQFPNYSSELNVNALLLGDSALYLCASSVTSTNEKLFFGSGTQLSVL.

CDR3 in amino acids: CASSQLFGGREQYF. In nucleotides, the CDR3 is TGCGCCAGCAGCCAGTTGTTTGGGGGACGCGAGCAGTACTTC. The chain combines TRBV4-1 with TRBJ2-7; D may be TRBD1 or TRBD2 (5 bases each). V lost 3 bases and J 6 bases, leaving 15 bases between the germline ends. This CDR3 spans 14 amino acids. Looked up from germline, CDR1 is MGHRA and CDR2 is YSYEKL.

Of note for this clonotype: A read error is possible here, since a much larger clone lies one base away. The chain couples TRBV28 to TRBJ2-7; TRBD1 matches at 10 bases. The V gene's germline CDR1 is MDHEN and CDR2 SYDVKM. V was pared by 4 bases and J by 5 bases, with 8 bases of the junction left unmatched. The CDR3 length is 15 residues. The CDR3 region has the DNA TGTGCCAGCAGTTCACCCGGGACAGGGGTTCACGAGCAGTACTTC. Translated, it gives CASSSPGTGVHEQYF.

Of note for this clonotype: A much bigger clone sits one base away, suggesting this may be a read error. This chain joins TRBV6-4 and TRBJ2-7, with no clear D. Per the germline V gene, CDR1 is MRHNA and CDR2 is SNTAGT. CDR3 length: 16 residues. The CDR3 sequence is CASSYSRYTASYEQYF. In DNA, the CDR3 is TGTGCCAGCAGTTACTCGCGGTACACCGCTTCCTACGAGCAGTACTTC.